These 5 T cell receptor beta chains came from one sample sequenced in a study of blood T cell repertoires in COVID-19. Clones were read by immunoSEQ multiplex PCR, and TCRdb kept only the in-frame ones, dropping some. The sample lists about 200,000 clones, 85% to 90% occurring once. The sample taken for sequencing was peripheral blood. All receptors derive from a man aged 60 to 75 with acute or convalescent COVID-19.

This clone was recorded a few times. The chain uses TRBV3-1 (or the pseudogene TRBV3-2) and TRBJ1-1; 7 bases are shared with TRBD1. The V gene's germline CDR1 is LGHDT and CDR2 YNNKEL (reference sequence). CDR3 length: 16 amino acids. V lost 3 bases, J lost 1 base, and 8 bases stayed unmatched. CDR3 loop: CASSQATGTANTEAFF. The CDR3 DNA reads as TGTGCCAGCAGCCAGGCGACCGGGACAGCGAACACTGAAGCTTTCTTT.

V is TRBV5-1 and J is TRBJ1-6; 7 bases agree with TRBD1. This CDR3 is built from 14 residues. The ends lost 0 bases at V and 10 bases at J; junction bases unmatched: 4. Germline CDR1 and CDR2: SGHRS and YFSETQ. CDR3 nucleotide sequence: TGCGCCAGCAGCTTGGGACAGGGAGTCTCACCCCTCCACTTT. Its protein is CASSLGQGVSPLHF.

At least ten counts were recorded for this clone. V is TRBV9 and J is TRBJ1-2; 7 nucleotides align to TRBD1. Losses at the gene ends were 3 bases for V and 5 bases for J; bases not matched to a gene: 10. Germline-derived CDR1 and CDR2 are SGDLS and YYNGEE. There are 15 residues in the CDR3. The CDR3 sequence: CASSAGEGGAYGYTF. CDR3 bases: TGTGCCAGCAGCGCAGGCGAAGGGGGCGCATATGGCTACACCTTC.

This clone has just a few counts. V and J are TRBV20-1 and TRBJ1-2, with TRBD1 matching 7 bases. Germline V gene lookup returns CDR1 DFQATT and CDR2 SNEGSKA (reference sequence). Germline trimming cut 3 bases from V and 1 base from J; bases unmatched to any gene: 8. The length of the CDR3 is 15 residues. CDR3 coding DNA: TGCAGTGCTAGTCCCGGACCAGGGGGTAACTATGGCTACACCTTC. Translating gives CSASPGPGGNYGYTF.

Regarding this clone: At the DNA level, this CDR3 is encoded by other sequences in the same sample as well. The chain recombines TRBV11-3 with TRBJ2-7, with a tentative D call TRBD1 (5 bases). This CDR3 is built from 13 residues. The V gene's germline CDR1 is SGHNT and CDR2 YENEEA. Between the trimmed V and J ends, which lost 1 base and 5 bases, there was a span of 9 bases. CDR3 DNA sequence: TGTGCCAGCAGCTTAGGTTCCAGGGACGAGCAGTACTTC. Translated: CASSLGSRDEQYF.